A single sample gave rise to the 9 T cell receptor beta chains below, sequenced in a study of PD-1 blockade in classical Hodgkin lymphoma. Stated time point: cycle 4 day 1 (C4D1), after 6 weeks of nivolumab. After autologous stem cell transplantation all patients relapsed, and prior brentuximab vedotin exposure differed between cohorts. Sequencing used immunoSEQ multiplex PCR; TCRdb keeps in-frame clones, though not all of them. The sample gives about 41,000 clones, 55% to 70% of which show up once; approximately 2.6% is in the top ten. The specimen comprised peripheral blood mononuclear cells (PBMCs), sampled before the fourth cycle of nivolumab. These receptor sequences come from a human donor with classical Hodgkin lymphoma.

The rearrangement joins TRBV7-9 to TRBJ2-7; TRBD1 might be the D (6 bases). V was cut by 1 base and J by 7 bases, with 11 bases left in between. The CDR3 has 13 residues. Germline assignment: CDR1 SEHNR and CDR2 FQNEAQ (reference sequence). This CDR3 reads CASSLGTAFEQYF. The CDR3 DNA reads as TGTGCCAGCAGCTTAGGGACAGCTTTTGAGCAGTACTTC.

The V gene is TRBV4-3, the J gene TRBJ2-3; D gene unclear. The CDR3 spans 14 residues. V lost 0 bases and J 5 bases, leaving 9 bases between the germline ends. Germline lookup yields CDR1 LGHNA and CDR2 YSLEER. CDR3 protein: CASSQDIVLDTQYF. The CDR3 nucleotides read TGCGCCAGCAGCCAAGACATCGTATTAGATACGCAGTATTTT.

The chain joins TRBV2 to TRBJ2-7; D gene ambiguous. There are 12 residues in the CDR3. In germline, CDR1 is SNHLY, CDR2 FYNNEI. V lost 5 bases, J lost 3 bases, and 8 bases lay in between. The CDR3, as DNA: TGTGCCAGCAGTCCCGTTAACTACGAGCAGTACTTC. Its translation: CASSPVNYEQYF.

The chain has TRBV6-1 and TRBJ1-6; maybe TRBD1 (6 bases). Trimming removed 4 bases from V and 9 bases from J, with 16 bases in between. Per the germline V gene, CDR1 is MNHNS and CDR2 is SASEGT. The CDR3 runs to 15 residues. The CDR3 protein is CASSAEGGFTSPLHF. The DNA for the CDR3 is TGTGCCAGCAGTGCTGAAGGGGGTTTTACTTCACCCCTCCACTTT.

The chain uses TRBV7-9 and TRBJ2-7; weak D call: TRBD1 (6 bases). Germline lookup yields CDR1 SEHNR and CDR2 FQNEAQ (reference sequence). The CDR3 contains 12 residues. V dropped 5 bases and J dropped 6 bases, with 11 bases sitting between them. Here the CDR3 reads CASSTGSSEQYF. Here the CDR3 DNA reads TGTGCCAGCAGCACAGGGAGTAGCGAGCAGTACTTC.

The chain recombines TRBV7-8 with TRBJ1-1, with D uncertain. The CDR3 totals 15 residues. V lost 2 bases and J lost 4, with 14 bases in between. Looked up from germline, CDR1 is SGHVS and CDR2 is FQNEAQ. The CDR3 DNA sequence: TGTGCCAGCAGCTTACTAGTTATGGGTGCCACTGAAGCTTTCTTT. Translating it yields CASSLLVMGATEAFF.

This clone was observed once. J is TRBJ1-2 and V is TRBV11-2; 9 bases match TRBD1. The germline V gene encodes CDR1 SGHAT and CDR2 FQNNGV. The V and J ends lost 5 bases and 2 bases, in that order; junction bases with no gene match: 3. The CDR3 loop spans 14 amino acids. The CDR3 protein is CASSETGGNYGYTF. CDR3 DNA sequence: TGTGCCAGCAGCGAAACAGGGGGCAACTATGGCTACACCTTC. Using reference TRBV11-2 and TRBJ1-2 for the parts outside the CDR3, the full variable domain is EAGVAQSPRYKIIEKRQSVAFWCNPISGHATLYWYQQILGQGPKLLIQFQNNGVVDDSQLPKDRFSAERLKGVDSTLKIQPAKLEDSAVYLCASSETGGNYGYTFGSGTRLTVV.

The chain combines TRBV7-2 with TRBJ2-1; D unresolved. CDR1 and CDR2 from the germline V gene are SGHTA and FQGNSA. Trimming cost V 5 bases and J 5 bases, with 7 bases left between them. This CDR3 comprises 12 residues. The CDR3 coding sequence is TGTGCCAGCAGCCCCCCCAACAATGAGCAGTTCTTC. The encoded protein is CASSPPNNEQFF. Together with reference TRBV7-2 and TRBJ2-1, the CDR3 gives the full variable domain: GAGVSQSPSNKVTEKGKDVELRCDPISGHTALYWYRQSLGQGLEFLIYFQGNSAPDKSGLPSDRFSAERTGGSVSTLTIQRTQQEDSAVYLCASSPPNNEQFFGPGTRLTVL.

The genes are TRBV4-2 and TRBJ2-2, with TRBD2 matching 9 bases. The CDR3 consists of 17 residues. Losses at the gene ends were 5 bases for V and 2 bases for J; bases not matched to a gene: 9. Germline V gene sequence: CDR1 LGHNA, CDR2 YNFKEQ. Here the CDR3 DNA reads TGTGCCAGCAGCGAGCCCAGCGGGGGGAGTAACACCGGGGAGCTGTTTTTT. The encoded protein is CASSEPSGGSNTGELFF.